Listed here are 26 T cell receptor beta chains from one sample, sequenced in a study of metastatic and nonmetastatic thyroid tumors. All patients reached thyroid surgery having received no treatment beforehand. TCRdb re-called the PCR reads with MiXCR. The sample yields about 31,000 clones, 15% to 20% seen once. Sequenced: blood. Receptors were obtained from a female donor with papillary thyroid cancer or a benign thyroid nodule (not recorded which). Some clones in this sample may be carry-over from other donors' samples.

This clone is termed medium-sized (0.01 to 0.1%). The J gene is TRBJ2-1, the V gene TRBV2; maybe TRBD1 (6 bases). Trimming removed 6 bases at V and 2 bases at J, with 11 bases between. Per germline, CDR1 SNHLY and CDR2 FYNNEI. The CDR3 is 14 residues long. This chain's CDR3 is CASRVTGPYNEQFF. The CDR3 DNA sequence: TGTGCCAGCAGAGTCACAGGGCCCTACAATGAGCAGTTCTTC.

This clone was detected ten times or more. The CDR3 protein is CASSLETSGRIYEQYF. For the CDR3, the DNA is TGTGCCAGCAGCTTAGAGACTAGCGGGAGGATTTACGAGCAGTACTTC. This chain connects TRBV13 to TRBJ2-7; 13 bases align to TRBD2. The CDR3 is made up of 16 amino acids. CDR1 and CDR2 (germline): PRHDT, FYEKMQ (reference sequence). With V trimmed by 1 base and J by 4 bases, 4 bases remained unmatched. The entire variable domain, with the rest obtained from reference TRBV13 and TRBJ2-7, is as follows: AAGVIQSPRHLIKEKRETATLKCYPIPRHDTVYWYQQGPGQDPQFLISFYEKMQSDKGSIPDRFSAQQFSDYHSELNMSSLELGDSALYFCASSLETSGRIYEQYFGPGTRLTVT.

In its sample, this clone was seen many times. The J gene is TRBJ2-3, the V gene TRBV12-3 or TRBV12-4, with D possibly TRBD2 on 7 matching bases. The CDR3 runs to 16 residues. V was cut by 5 bases and J by 4 bases, with 19 bases left in between. DNA of the CDR3: TGTGCCAGCAGTCCCCTGACAGGACTAGTTGCAGATACGCAGTATTTT. This translates into CASSPLTGLVADTQYF.

This chain joins TRBV24-1 and TRBJ1-2; D is unclear. V lost 2 bases and J lost 4, with 19 bases in between. The length of the CDR3 is 17 residues. From germline, CDR1 is KGHDR and CDR2 SFDVKD. Here the CDR3 reads CATSDSATGQLLYGYTF. Written as DNA, the CDR3 is TGTGCCACCAGTGATTCCGCCACGGGCCAACTTCTCTATGGCTACACCTTC.

This clone was detected ten times or more. The chain has TRBV3-1 and TRBJ2-7; no definite D call. Trimming took 1 base from V and 3 from J, leaving 4 bases between them. The germline CDR1 and CDR2 sequences are LGHDT and YNNKEL (reference sequence). The CDR3 length is 12 residues. The CDR3 protein is CASSQGYYEQYF. The CDR3, as DNA: TGTGCCAGCAGCCAAGGGTACTACGAGCAGTACTTC.

This clone was counted many times. The rearrangement joins TRBV5-1 to TRBJ2-7; 10 positions agree with TRBD1. Germline CDR1 and CDR2: SGHRS and YFSETQ. V gave up 0 bases and J gave up 3 bases; unmatched junction bases: 3. This CDR3 is 15 amino acids long. The CDR3 spells CASSLAGTGVYEQYF. In DNA form, the CDR3 reads TGCGCCAGCAGCTTGGCCGGGACAGGGGTCTACGAGCAGTACTTC.

In this sample, this clone turned up a few times. The junction differs from germline at one of its ends, possibly a read error. The chain carries TRBV19 and TRBJ2-7, with D tentatively TRBD2 (6 bases). Germline CDR1 is LNHDA and CDR2 is SQIVND (reference sequence). This CDR3 region has 15 residues. The CDR3 bases are TGTGCCAGTATTATAGCCGGGGGAGAGACCTACGAGCAGTACTTC. This encodes CASIIAGGETYEQYF.

This clone was observed many times. A much larger clone lies one base from this, so it may be a read error. The rearrangement joins TRBV12-3 or TRBV12-4 to TRBJ2-2; 9 nucleotides agree with TRBD2. The length of the CDR3 is 16 residues. J lost 6 bases, V lost 2 bases, and 7 bases had no gene match. The CDR3: CASSLSGGGGAGELFF. Written as DNA, the CDR3 is TGTGCCAGCAGTTTATCGGGCGGGGGGGGGGCCGGGGAGCTGTTTTTT.

This clone was seen a handful of times. This chain connects TRBV28 to TRBJ1-3, with a possible D match to TRBD1 (6 bases). CDR3 size: 14 residues. Germline CDR1 is MDHEN and CDR2 is SYDVKM. The germline V and J ends were trimmed by 6 bases and 4 bases, with 13 bases remaining between them. The CDR3 sequence: CASRQNREGNTIYF. CDR3 nucleotide sequence: TGTGCCAGCAGACAGAACAGGGAGGGAAACACCATATATTTT.

This clone occurred many times. The identical CDR3 is also encoded by other nucleotide sequences in the sample. The CDR3 nucleotides read TGTGCTATCGGAGGAGGACAGGGTTGGAACACCATATATTTT. This gives the protein CAIGGGQGWNTIYF. The chain recombines TRBV10-3 with TRBJ1-3; 8 bases match TRBD1. Germline CDR1 reads ENHRY; CDR2 reads SYGVKD. This CDR3 is built from 14 residues.

Comments on this clone: This may come from a read error, since a much larger clone is one base off. J is TRBJ2-7 and V is TRBV5-4; D might be TRBD2 (6 bases). Germline values: CDR1 SGHNT, CDR2 YYREEE (reference sequence). This CDR3 is 14 amino acids long. V lost 4 bases, J lost 4 bases, and 15 bases lay in between. Written as DNA, the CDR3 is TGTGCCAGCAGCCCAGGGCCGGCGGGGTACGAGCAGTACTTC. Protein product: CASSPGPAGYEQYF. Looking up the rest from reference TRBV5-4 and TRBJ2-7 gives the full variable domain: ETGVTQSPTHLIKTRGQQVTLRCSSQSGHNTVSWYQQALGQGPQFIFQYYREEENGRGNFPPRFSGLQFPNYSSELNVNALELDDSALYLCASSPGPAGYEQYFGPGTRLTVT.

This chain uses TRBV12-3 or TRBV12-4 with TRBJ1-1; D ambiguous. V lost 3 bases to trimming and J lost 3 bases, with 2 bases between them. The CDR3 length is 11 residues. The DNA of the CDR3 is TGTGCCAGCAGTTTGTACACTGAAGCTTTCTTT. Translating it yields CASSLYTEAFF.

This clone came up many times. V and J are TRBV3-1 and TRBJ2-7, with 8 bases lining up with TRBD2. The junction had 8 bases not matched to a gene; V was cut back by 4 bases and J by 3 bases. CDR1 is LGHDT, CDR2 YNNKEL, per germline (reference sequence). The CDR3 extends over 15 amino acids. The CDR3 DNA follows: TGTGCCAGCAGCCGTGGACTAGCTAAAGACTACGAGCAGTACTTC. It codes for CASSRGLAKDYEQYF.

This clone was detected many times. The chain couples TRBV5-1 to TRBJ1-1, with D hard to call. The germline V gene has CDR1 SGHRS and CDR2 YFSETQ. V lost 4 bases, J lost 5 bases, and 15 bases lay in between. The CDR3 covers 14 residues. The CDR3 nucleotides are TGCGCCAGCAGCCCCTGGCGGGAGGGAACTGAAGCTTTCTTT. Translated, it gives CASSPWREGTEAFF.

The chain carries TRBV18 and TRBJ1-1, with D hard to call. The CDR3 loop spans 12 amino acids. V lost 2 bases and J lost 4, with 5 bases in between. CDR1 and CDR2 (germline): KGHSH, LQKENI. The CDR3 reads CASSPSITEAFF. CDR3 nucleotides: TGTGCCAGCTCACCAAGCATCACTGAAGCTTTCTTT.

This clone was found once. A much larger clone sits a single nucleotide away, making a read error possible. The conserved phenylalanine or tryptophan normally closing the CDR3 is absent here, so this likely arose from a read error. V and J are TRBV18 and TRBJ2-2; the D gene is possibly TRBD2 (5 bases). Germline V gene lookup returns CDR1 KGHSH and CDR2 LQKENI. V lost 3 bases and J lost 6, with 14 bases in between. This CDR3 region has 15 residues. The CDR3 bases are TGTGCCAGCTCACCCGGGAACCAGACTCCCGGGGAGCTGTTTTCT. Protein sequence: CASSPGNQTPGELFS.

This clone was observed many times. The chain combines TRBV20-1 with TRBJ2-1, with TRBD2 matching over 8 bases. CDR3 length: 14 amino acids. Germline loops: CDR1 DFQATT, CDR2 SNEGSKA (reference sequence). V was pared by 3 bases and J by 10 bases, with 11 bases of the junction left unmatched. The CDR3 DNA follows: TGCAGTGCTAGGCAAATCGGACTAGCAGGAGAGCAGTTCTTC. Protein product: CSARQIGLAGEQFF.

This clone was seen only a few times. The chain carries TRBV12-3 or TRBV12-4 and TRBJ2-1; 8 positions agree with TRBD2. Unmatched junction bases numbered 3, after V lost 1 base and J lost 4 bases. The CDR3 loop spans 15 amino acids. CDR3 sequence reads: CASSLDASGYNEQFF. CDR3 DNA: TGTGCCAGCAGTTTAGATGCTAGCGGGTACAATGAGCAGTTCTTC.

The chain combines TRBV28 with TRBJ2-7; no definite D call. The germline gives CDR1 MDHEN, CDR2 SYDVKM. The CDR3 has 13 residues. V lost 3 bases, J lost 0 bases, and 6 bases lay in between. The CDR3 here is CASSFGGSYEQYF. Here the CDR3 DNA reads TGTGCCAGCAGTTTTGGCGGCTCCTACGAGCAGTACTTC.

This clone was seen ten or more times. One end of the junction fails to match germline, which may point to a read error. The rearrangement links TRBV29-1 to TRBJ1-1; no firm D call. Germline V gene data show CDR1 as SQVTM and CDR2 as ANQGSEA. There are 10 residues in the CDR3. The CDR3 here is CSVMKTEAFF. The CDR3 region has the DNA TGCAGCGTTATGAAGACTGAAGCTTTCTTT.

Ten or more counts support this clone. This chain joins TRBV19 and TRBJ2-1; the D gene is possibly TRBD2 (5 bases). V dropped 4 bases and J dropped 0 bases, with 10 bases sitting between them. The CDR3 is 15 residues long. Germline V gives CDR1 LNHDA, CDR2 SQIVND (reference sequence). The CDR3 is CASSRLGSSYNEQFF. For the CDR3, the DNA is TGTGCCAGTAGTAGGCTTGGGAGCTCCTACAATGAGCAGTTCTTC.

This clone was seen at least ten times. Other nucleotide sequences from this sample produce the same CDR3. The chain is built from TRBV6-1 and TRBJ2-3, with a tentative D call TRBD2 (6 bases). Germline V CDR1 and CDR2: MNHNS, SASEGT. The CDR3 is 15 amino acids. V shed 6 bases and J shed 1 base, with 14 bases lying between them. The CDR3: CASRPGSSGTDTQYF. The CDR3 DNA sequence: TGTGCCAGCAGACCCGGGTCTAGCGGCACAGATACGCAGTATTTT.

Ten or more counts support this clone. The chain is built from TRBV7-8 and TRBJ2-7, with D perhaps assigned TRBD1 or TRBD2 (5 bases each). This CDR3 has 15 residues. The V end lost 10 bases, the J end lost 0 bases, and 19 bases lay between the germline ends. CDR1 is SGHVS and CDR2 is FQNEAQ in the germline V gene. CDR3 sequence: CATQLGWDRSYEQYF. In DNA, the CDR3 is TGTGCCACCCAGCTGGGATGGGACCGCTCCTACGAGCAGTACTTC.

The genes are TRBV27 and TRBJ1-6; the D is unclear. The CDR3 extends over 13 amino acids. V was cut by 3 bases and J by 7 bases, with 7 bases left in between. In germline, CDR1 is MNHEY, CDR2 SMNVEV (reference sequence). The CDR3 here is CASSFNMNSPLHF. The CDR3 region has the DNA TGTGCCAGCAGTTTCAACATGAATTCACCCCTCCACTTT.

In the case of this clone: This sequence may be a read error, since a much larger clone differs from it by one base. V is TRBV7-9 and J is TRBJ2-5, with 7 positions matching TRBD2. The germline CDR1 and CDR2 sequences are SEHNR and FQNEAQ (reference sequence). With V trimmed by 0 bases and J by 2 bases, 9 bases remained unmatched. This CDR3 comprises 17 residues. CDR3 DNA sequence: TGTGCCAGCAGCTTAGCGGTGGGGGGGGATGTTCAAGAGACCCAGTACTTC. Translating gives CASSLAVGGDVQETQYF.

The CDR3 sequence: CASSGQGGTEAFF. For the CDR3, the DNA is TGTGCCAGTAGTGGACAGGGGGGCACTGAAGCTTTCTTT. The genes are TRBV19 and TRBJ1-1; TRBD1 matches at 10 bases. Germline V gene sequence: CDR1 LNHDA, CDR2 SQIVND (reference sequence). This CDR3 is built from 13 residues. The V and J ends lost 5 bases and 4 bases, in that order; junction bases with no gene match: 1.